What follows describes a single T cell receptor (beta chain). Its antigen is undetermined. CDR1 is SGHRS, CDR2 YFSETQ, per germline. Trimming took 4 bases from V and 7 from J; bases not matched to a gene: 5. This CDR3 spans 13 amino acids. The primer mix had 60 Vbeta and 13 Jbeta primers. TCRdb's copy holds only in-frame clones and misses some; the assay was immunoSEQ multiplex PCR. The data hold over 250,000 clones, with under 80% observed a single time. This record belongs to a study of cytomegalovirus exposure and HLA in healthy donors. Study context: Among approximately 390 genotyped donors, about 83% fell in the Caucasian-associated ancestry cluster. General observations from the study: Cytomegalovirus association was listed for 150 or so TCR beta chains.

Input material: PBMCs. The chain links TRBV5-1 to TRBJ1-2, with TRBD1 matching over 9 bases. The clonotype originates from a female donor in good health and CMV-seronegative. The CDR3 coding sequence is TGCGCCAGCAGCATCGGGACAGGGATTGGCTACACCTTC. It encodes CASSIGTGIGYTF.